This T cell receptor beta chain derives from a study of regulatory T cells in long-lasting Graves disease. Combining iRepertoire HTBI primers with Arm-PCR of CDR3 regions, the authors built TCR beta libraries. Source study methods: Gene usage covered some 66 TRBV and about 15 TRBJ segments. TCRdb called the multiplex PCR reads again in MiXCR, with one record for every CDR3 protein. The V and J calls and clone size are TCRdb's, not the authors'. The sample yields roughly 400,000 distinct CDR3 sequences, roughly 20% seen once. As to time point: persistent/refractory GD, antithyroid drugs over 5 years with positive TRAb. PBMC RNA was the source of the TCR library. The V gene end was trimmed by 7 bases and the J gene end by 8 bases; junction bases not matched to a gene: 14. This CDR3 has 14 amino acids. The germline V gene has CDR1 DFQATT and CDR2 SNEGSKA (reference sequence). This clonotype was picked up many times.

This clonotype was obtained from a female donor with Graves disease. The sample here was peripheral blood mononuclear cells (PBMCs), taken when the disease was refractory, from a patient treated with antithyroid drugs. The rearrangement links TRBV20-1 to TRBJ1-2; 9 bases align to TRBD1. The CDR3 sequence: CSGATGTGMDGYTF. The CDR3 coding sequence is TGCAGTGGGGCGACCGGGACAGGGATGGACGGCTACACCTTC.